The 21 T cell receptor beta chains reported below all come from one sample, sequenced in a study of control samples from healthy donors and cancer patients. The protocol was immunoSEQ multiplex PCR, while the TCRdb copy is restricted to in-frame clones and leaves out a portion. There are 160,000 or so clones in the sample; 92% occur only once, and roughly 0.7% lies in the top ten. The sample taken for sequencing was blood. The receptors originated from a woman in her thirties in good health.

This clone came up once. The chain links TRBV15 to TRBJ1-5, with a tentative D call TRBD1 (5 bases). Germline assignment: CDR1 LNHNV and CDR2 YYDKDF (reference sequence). CDR3 length equals 15 residues. V lost 5 bases, J lost 4 bases, and 15 bases lay in between. CDR3 sequence: CATSLNEGWNQPQHF. The CDR3 nucleotides are TGTGCCACCAGCTTGAACGAGGGGTGGAATCAGCCCCAGCATTTT.

As regards this clone: The sample holds other DNA sequences that translate to the same CDR3. The chain uses TRBV19 and TRBJ1-1, with D perhaps matching TRBD1 (6 bases). CDR3 length: 14 residues. CDR1 and CDR2 (germline): LNHDA, SQIVND (reference sequence). V was pared by 5 bases and J by 1 base, with 11 bases between. The DNA for the CDR3 is TGTGCCAGTAGTCCGGGACAATGGAACACTGAAGCTTTCTTT. Its translation is CASSPGQWNTEAFF.

This chain joins TRBV3-1 (or the pseudogene TRBV3-2) and TRBJ2-1, with D unresolved. The V and J ends lost 6 bases and 7 bases respectively, with 7 bases between them. This CDR3 comprises 11 residues. The V gene's germline CDR1 is LGHDT and CDR2 YNNKEL (reference sequence). CDR3 region: CASRSLNEQFF. In nucleotides, the CDR3 is TGTGCCAGCAGGTCGTTGAATGAGCAGTTCTTC.

The rearrangement links TRBV12-3 or TRBV12-4 to TRBJ1-4, with D uncertain. The V gene lost 3 bases and the J gene lost 0 bases, with 2 bases spanning the gap. The CDR3 has 13 amino acids. The CDR3 sequence: CASSFATNEKLFF. Here the CDR3 DNA reads TGTGCCAGCAGTTTTGCAACTAATGAAAAACTGTTTTTT.

The V gene is TRBV2, the J gene TRBJ2-3, with TRBD2 identical over 9 bases. The germline V gene encodes CDR1 SNHLY and CDR2 FYNNEI. This CDR3 is 16 amino acids long. V dropped 7 bases and J dropped 3; count of bases not matched to a gene: 11. CDR3 nucleotide sequence: TGTGCCAGCATTGGGGGTCCTAGCGGGATTACAGATACGCAGTATTTT. This encodes CASIGGPSGITDTQYF.

The gene calls are TRBV18 and TRBJ1-2, with TRBD1 as a possible D gene (6 bases). The length of the CDR3 is 16 residues. CDR1 KGHSH and CDR2 LQKENI come from the germline V gene. The ends were cut back, 0 bases at V and 4 bases at J, with 15 bases in the middle. CDR3 loop: CASSPPRGDKGYGYTF. The CDR3 DNA follows: TGTGCCAGCTCACCACCGAGAGGGGACAAGGGCTATGGCTACACCTTC.

This chain connects TRBV15 to TRBJ2-1; TRBD2 matches at 8 bases. This CDR3 is built from 18 residues. The J segment lost 8 bases and the V segment lost 2 bases, leaving 17 bases of the junction unmatched. The germline V gene encodes CDR1 LNHNV and CDR2 YYDKDF (reference sequence). The CDR3 protein is CATSRRTEGLAGIDEQFF. The CDR3 bases are TGTGCCACCAGCAGACGTACCGAGGGTCTAGCGGGCATCGATGAGCAGTTCTTC. The full variable domain, rest sourced from reference TRBV15 and TRBJ2-1, is DAMVIQNPRYQVTQFGKPVTLSCSQTLNHNVMYWYQQKSSQAPKLLFHYYDKDFNNEADTPDNFQSRRPNTSFCFLDIRSPGLGDTAMYLCATSRRTEGLAGIDEQFFGPGTRLTVL.

The chain combines TRBV5-1 with TRBJ2-7; D is uncertain. The V end was cut by 3 bases, the J end by 3 bases, with 19 bases between. CDR1 and CDR2 (germline): SGHRS, YFSETQ. The CDR3 runs 16 residues. The CDR3 region is CASSSYDIGDGYEQYF. CDR3 nucleotide sequence: TGCGCCAGCAGCTCCTACGACATAGGTGATGGCTACGAGCAGTACTTC.

This clone was observed a handful of times. The rearrangement links TRBV15 to TRBJ2-1; 12 positions agree with TRBD2. The V gene end was trimmed by 4 bases and the J gene end by 5 bases; junction bases not matched to a gene: 3. Germline V gene sequence: CDR1 LNHNV, CDR2 YYDKDF (reference sequence). This CDR3 has 15 amino acids. CDR3 protein: CATSTRTSGNNEQFF. The CDR3 coding sequence is TGTGCCACCAGCACTCGGACTAGCGGGAACAATGAGCAGTTCTTC.

The V call is TRBV5-4, the J call TRBJ1-6; D unresolved. Germline V lookup: CDR1 SGHNT, CDR2 YYREEE (reference sequence). V was shortened by 1 base and J by 3 bases, with 20 bases between the two germline ends. There are 19 residues in the CDR3. This chain's CDR3 is CASSLWVEVPFIYNSPLHF. The CDR3 DNA sequence: TGTGCCAGCAGCTTGTGGGTTGAGGTTCCCTTCATCTATAATTCACCCCTCCACTTT.

As to this clone: The junction and the germline gene differ at one end; a read error may be behind it. The rearrangement joins TRBV7-7 to TRBJ2-1; D could derive from TRBD1 or TRBD2 (5 bases each). Looked up from germline, CDR1 is SSHAT and CDR2 is FNYEAQ (reference sequence). The CDR3 consists of 15 residues. CDR3 region: CASSQGSASYNEQFF. CDR3 bases: TGTGCTAGCAGCCAGGGTAGCGCCTCCTACAATGAGCAGTTCTTC.

This chain links TRBV19 with TRBJ1-5; 8 bases fit TRBD1. After removal of 8 bases from V and 0 bases from J, the junction contained 3 bases not matched to a gene. The CDR3 runs to 14 residues. The germline CDR1 and CDR2 sequences are LNHDA and SQIVND (reference sequence). CDR3 nucleotides: TGTGCCAGTTGGGACAGGAATAGCAATCAGCCCCAGCATTTT. Protein: CASWDRNSNQPQHF. Full variable domain (missing parts from reference TRBV19 and TRBJ1-5): DGGITQSPKYLFRKEGQNVTLSCEQNLNHDAMYWYRQDPGQGLRLIYYSQIVNDFQKGDIAEGYSVSREKKESFPLTVTSAQKNPTAFYLCASWDRNSNQPQHFGDGTRLSIL.

DNA for the CDR3: TGTGCCAGCAGCTGGGAGACTAGCGGGAGGGCCTCTTATCGCACAGATACGCAGTATTTT. It codes for CASSWETSGRASYRTDTQYF. The V call is TRBV5-8, the J call TRBJ2-3; 14 nucleotides align to TRBD2. J was trimmed by 1 base and V by 3 bases; bases with no gene match: 13. The CDR3 has 20 amino acids. Per the germline V gene, CDR1 is SGHTS and CDR2 is YDEGEE.

The V call is TRBV11-2, the J call TRBJ2-6, with D perhaps matching TRBD1 (5 bases). The germline CDR1 and CDR2 sequences are SGHAT and FQNNGV. The V end lost 5 bases, the J end lost 0 bases, and 20 bases lay between the germline ends. The CDR3 totals 19 residues. The CDR3 here is CASSLRTGFFFSGANVLTF. Written as DNA, the CDR3 is TGTGCCAGCAGCCTCAGAACAGGTTTCTTCTTCTCTGGGGCCAACGTCCTGACTTTC.

This clone was observed a few times. This chain uses TRBV28 with TRBJ1-4; no clear D. The ends were cut back, 3 bases at V and 6 bases at J, with 11 bases in the middle. The germline V gene encodes CDR1 MDHEN and CDR2 SYDVKM. This CDR3 contains 14 residues. CDR3 nucleotides: TGTGCCAGCAGTTTGGCAGCTGGGGATGAAAAACTGTTTTTT. Its translation: CASSLAAGDEKLFF.

This chain connects TRBV27 to TRBJ1-2, with TRBD1 matching 8 bases. The CDR3 is made up of 15 amino acids. Germline trimming cut 5 bases from V and 1 base from J; bases unmatched to any gene: 6. Germline loops: CDR1 MNHEY, CDR2 SMNVEV (reference sequence). The CDR3 region has the DNA TGTGCCAGCAGTCCGAGGGACAGGCATAACTATGGCTACACCTTC. Amino acids: CASSPRDRHNYGYTF.

V usage is TRBV29-1 and J usage is TRBJ1-3, with D perhaps matching TRBD1 (5 bases). Trimming shortened V by 4 bases and J by 1 base, and 8 bases separated the two germline ends. The CDR3 spans 13 residues. The germline V gene encodes CDR1 SQVTM and CDR2 ANQGSEA. The CDR3 nucleotides read TGCAGCGTTGCAGGGAATTCTGGAAACACCATATATTTT. Translated: CSVAGNSGNTIYF.

CDR3 nucleotides: TGTGCCAGCAGCACTGGACAGGGTTACAATGAGCAGTTCTTC. Translating it yields CASSTGQGYNEQFF. The rearrangement links TRBV5-4 to TRBJ2-1, with 8 nucleotides matching TRBD1. Germline CDR1 SGHNT, CDR2 YYREEE (reference sequence). J was trimmed by 4 bases and V by 4 bases; bases with no gene match: 4. The length of the CDR3 is 14 residues.

This chain connects TRBV7-3 to TRBJ2-2; D might be TRBD2 (5 bases). Germline V gives CDR1 SGHTA, CDR2 FQGTGA. Trimming shortened V by 1 base and J by 6 bases, and 15 bases separated the two germline ends. This CDR3 region has 16 residues. This CDR3 reads CASSLNRALRAGELFF. The CDR3 DNA sequence: TGTGCCAGCAGCTTAAATAGGGCGCTGAGGGCCGGGGAGCTGTTTTTT.

The chain couples TRBV7-9 to TRBJ2-1; 7 bases line up with TRBD1. Germline V gene lookup returns CDR1 SEHNR and CDR2 FQNEAQ (reference sequence). V shed 4 bases and J 8 bases; nucleotides not matched to a gene: 8. CDR3 length: 14 residues. The CDR3 region is CASSSRQGRDEQFF. In nucleotides, the CDR3 is TGTGCCAGCAGCTCGAGACAGGGTAGGGATGAGCAGTTCTTC.

The chain recombines TRBV10-3 with TRBJ1-6; D perhaps matches TRBD1 (5 bases). Germline values: CDR1 ENHRY, CDR2 SYGVKD. The CDR3 loop spans 15 amino acids. The V gene lost 3 bases and the J gene lost 8 bases, with 14 bases spanning the gap. The CDR3 spells CAISDQQGVHSPLHF. For the CDR3, the DNA is TGTGCCATCAGTGATCAGCAGGGAGTTCATTCACCCCTCCACTTT.